This T cell receptor beta chain was profiled in a study of T cell repertoires in cytomegalovirus infection. TCRdb fed the reads into MiXCR, producing one record per CDR3 protein. The sample shows approximately 990,000 distinct CDR3 sequences, approximately 31% of them seen only once. There are 14 residues in the CDR3. The ends were cut back, 6 bases at V and 6 bases at J, with 15 bases in the middle. Turning to this clonotype: As yet, its antigen is unknown.

The specimen comprised cultured CD8+ T cells from PBMCs, sampled from culture after CMV antigen stimulation. The genes are TRBV12-3 or TRBV12-4 and TRBJ2-1; tentative D call: TRBD1 (6 bases). The receptor was derived from a human donor in good health (CMV status not recorded). Some clones in this sample may be carry-over from other donors' samples. CDR3 residues: CASRNGGAANEQFF. The CDR3 DNA follows: TGTGCCAGCAGAAATGGGGGCGCAGCCAATGAGCAGTTCTTC.